Below, one T cell receptor beta chain is given with its context. Its specificity is unknown. These data belong to a study of cytomegalovirus exposure and HLA in healthy donors. Whole-study findings and limits: The study recorded more than 150 TCR beta chains that were cytomegalovirus-associated.

Unrecorded immune exposures were likely, despite nominal health at sampling. The study ran its PCR with 60 Vbeta and 13 Jbeta primers. Profiling relied on immunoSEQ multiplex PCR, and the TCRdb table lists in-frame clones only, not all of them. The data contain 150,000 to 200,000 clones, 70% to 80% of them singletons. Germline V CDR1 and CDR2: SGHAT, FQDESV (reference sequence). The CDR3 spans 17 residues. V lost 4 bases and J lost 6; bases outside the gene matches: 15. The sample taken for sequencing was PBMCs. The TCR comes from a woman aged 40 to 50 in good health and CMV-seronegative. The chain combines TRBV11-1 with TRBJ2-3, with 8 positions matching TRBD1. The CDR3 sequence: CASSSERQGRQADTQYF. In DNA, the CDR3 is TGTGCCAGCAGCTCGGAAAGACAGGGGCGACAGGCCGATACGCAGTATTTT.